The 18 T cell receptor beta chains listed next were all sequenced from one sample in a study of follicular helper T cells after annual influenza vaccination. This table comes from immunoSEQ multiplex PCR, and its TCRdb copy is limited to in-frame clones, with some not included. The data show about 11,000 clones, 65% to 85% seen once. The specimen was CXCR5- memory CD4+ T cells sorted from blood, collected 6 weeks after influenza vaccination. The source is an adult who received the influenza vaccine.

The V gene is TRBV7-2, the J gene TRBJ2-2, with D unclear. The CDR3 totals 14 residues. Trimming cost V 0 bases and J 0 bases, with 2 bases left between them. Germline V lookup: CDR1 SGHTA, CDR2 FQGNSA. The chain's CDR3 is CASSLATNTGELFF. In DNA, the CDR3 is TGTGCCAGCAGCTTAGCGACGAACACCGGGGAGCTGTTTTTT.

This clone has only one observation. V is TRBV28 and J is TRBJ2-7, with TRBD1 matching over 8 bases. Germline loops: CDR1 MDHEN, CDR2 SYDVKM. Trimming removed 7 bases from V and 5 bases from J; junction bases left unmatched: 7. This CDR3 region has 13 residues. The CDR3: CASTLGQVDEQYF. In nucleotides, the CDR3 is TGTGCCAGCACCTTGGGACAGGTAGACGAGCAGTACTTC.

V gene TRBV4-2 combines with J gene TRBJ2-1, with TRBD2 as a possible D gene (7 bases). Germline V lookup: CDR1 LGHNA, CDR2 YNFKEQ. The CDR3 runs to 14 residues. Deletions cut 4 bases from V and 6 bases from J, with 13 bases between. CDR3 DNA: TGTGCCAGCAGCCTGGGGGGGGCCATCAATGAGCAGTTCTTC. It is translated as CASSLGGAINEQFF.

This clone was seen just once. V gene TRBV30 combines with J gene TRBJ2-5; D is perhaps TRBD1 (5 bases). The V and J ends lost 0 bases and 1 base respectively, with 15 bases between them. The germline gives CDR1 GTSNPN, CDR2 SVGIG (reference sequence). The CDR3 contains 16 residues. DNA for the CDR3: TGTGCCTGGAGTGTAGGGCAGGGATTGTTCCAAGAGACCCAGTACTTC. It yields the protein CAWSVGQGLFQETQYF.

This sequence joins TRBV28 and TRBJ2-1; D might be TRBD2 (6 bases). The ends were cut back, 5 bases at V and 3 bases at J, with 14 bases in the middle. CDR1 MDHEN and CDR2 SYDVKM come from the germline V gene. CDR3 length equals 15 residues. The CDR3 is CASSPGWGDYNEQFF. The CDR3 DNA reads TGTGCCAGCAGTCCGGGATGGGGGGACTACAATGAGCAGTTCTTC.

This clone was seen a handful of times. The CDR3 loop is CASTRAWGTEAFF. In DNA form, the CDR3 reads TGTGCCAGCACGAGGGCCTGGGGCACTGAAGCTTTCTTT. The chain combines TRBV6-1 with TRBJ1-1; D remains unclear. The CDR3 consists of 13 residues. V lost 7 bases to trimming and J lost 4 bases, with 13 bases between them. CDR1 and CDR2 (germline): MNHNS, SASEGT.

Concerning this clone: This CDR3 fails to terminate in the conserved phenylalanine or tryptophan, so it likely reflects a read error. The chain is built from TRBV18 and TRBJ1-1, with D possibly matching TRBD1 (5 bases). CDR3 size: 12 residues. Germline V CDR1 and CDR2: KGHSH, LQKENI. The V and J ends lost 6 bases and 7 bases respectively, with 12 bases between them. The CDR3 spells CASSTSRGEAFL. CDR3 DNA sequence: TGTGCCAGCTCCACGAGTAGGGGTGAAGCTTTCCTT.

The chain has TRBV2 and TRBJ2-3, with D perhaps given as TRBD1 or TRBD2 (6 bases each). The CDR3 totals 15 residues. Germline V gene data show CDR1 as SNHLY and CDR2 as FYNNEI. Trimming removed 4 bases from V and 2 bases from J, with 13 bases in between. This chain's CDR3 is CASSGGAEHTDTQYF. DNA for the CDR3: TGTGCCAGCAGTGGGGGGGCAGAGCACACAGATACGCAGTATTTT.

This clone was picked up one time. The chain combines TRBV18 with TRBJ1-4; D gene ambiguous. Trimming cost V 3 bases and J 1 base, with 6 bases left between them. The CDR3 extends over 14 amino acids. CDR1 and CDR2 (germline): KGHSH, LQKENI. The CDR3 sequence: CASSPGGTNEKLFF. CDR3 sequence (DNA): TGTGCCAGCTCACCGGGAGGAACTAATGAAAAACTGTTTTTT.

The J gene is TRBJ2-3, the V gene TRBV6-6; D is undetermined. In germline, CDR1 is MNHNY, CDR2 SVGAGI (reference sequence). The CDR3 spans 12 residues. The V end was cut by 6 bases, the J end by 6 bases, with 10 bases between. The CDR3 spells CASRSWADTQYF. In DNA form, the CDR3 reads TGTGCCAGCAGATCTTGGGCTGATACGCAGTATTTT.

The rearrangement links TRBV5-1 to TRBJ2-7; tentative D call: TRBD2 (6 bases). V lost 0 bases and J lost 7, with 17 bases in between. The CDR3 is made up of 15 amino acids. Per the germline V gene, CDR1 is SGHRS and CDR2 is YFSETQ. The CDR3 region is CASSLDGLRSGEQYF. The CDR3 DNA is TGCGCCAGCAGCTTGGACGGCCTCCGGAGCGGGGAGCAGTACTTC.

V is TRBV28 and J is TRBJ2-7, with 9 positions matching TRBD1. The CDR3 is made up of 15 amino acids. The V and J ends lost 7 bases and 5 bases, in that order; junction bases with no gene match: 12. Germline values: CDR1 MDHEN, CDR2 SYDVKM. The CDR3 sequence is CASTKYRDRVNEQYF. The CDR3 DNA reads TGTGCCAGCACCAAATATCGGGACAGGGTCAACGAGCAGTACTTC.

This rearrangement joins TRBV18 to TRBJ2-2; the match to TRBD1 covers 7 bases. From germline, CDR1 is KGHSH and CDR2 LQKENI. V lost 3 bases and J lost 5; bases outside the gene matches: 6. CDR3 length: 15 residues. This CDR3 reads CASSPRQGETGELFF. The CDR3 DNA follows: TGTGCCAGCTCACCGCGACAGGGAGAAACCGGGGAGCTGTTTTTT.

This rearrangement joins TRBV11-3 to TRBJ1-1, with 7 bases aligning to TRBD1. This CDR3 has 14 amino acids. Germline V lookup: CDR1 SGHNT, CDR2 YENEEA. Trimming at V came to 4 bases and at J to 1 base, leaving 3 bases not matched to a gene. The CDR3 DNA reads as TGTGCCAGCAGCTGGGACAGCACGAACACTGAAGCTTTCTTT. This encodes CASSWDSTNTEAFF. Full variable domain (remainder filled in from reference TRBV11-3 and TRBJ1-1): EAGVVQSPRYKIIEKKQPVAFWCNPISGHNTLYWYLQNLGQGPELLIRYENEEAVDDSQLPKDRFSAERLKGVDSTLKIQPAELGDSAVYLCASSWDSTNTEAFFGQGTRLTVV.

The gene calls are TRBV6-5 and TRBJ1-1, with a tentative D call TRBD1 (5 bases). The CDR3 sequence is 15 residues long. Germline assignment: CDR1 MNHEY and CDR2 SVGAGI. The V gene lost 5 bases and the J gene lost 1 base, with 14 bases spanning the gap. CDR3 loop: CASSPQAASNTEAFF. In DNA, the CDR3 is TGTGCCAGCAGTCCACAGGCAGCTTCGAACACTGAAGCTTTCTTT.

The rearrangement uses TRBV19 and TRBJ2-2; TRBD1 is a possible D gene (6 bases). Deletions cut 7 bases from V and 2 bases from J, with 11 bases between. This CDR3 comprises 14 residues. Germline V lookup: CDR1 LNHDA, CDR2 SQIVND (reference sequence). The CDR3 loop is CASTRDINTGELFF. In DNA form, the CDR3 reads TGTGCCAGTACCCGGGACATCAACACCGGGGAGCTGTTTTTT.

The chain carries TRBV5-1 and TRBJ2-2, with D perhaps TRBD2 (6 bases). V was cut by 2 bases and J by 6 bases, with 11 bases left in between. CDR1 and CDR2 (germline): SGHRS, YFSETQ. The CDR3 extends over 14 amino acids. This CDR3 reads CASSFSGEAGELFF. DNA of the CDR3: TGCGCCAGCAGCTTTTCGGGAGAGGCCGGGGAGCTGTTTTTT.

The V call is TRBV19, the J call TRBJ2-2; 7 nucleotides align to TRBD1. Germline CDR1 and CDR2: LNHDA and SQIVND (reference sequence). This CDR3 has 16 amino acids. V lost 3 bases, J lost 4 bases, and 8 bases stayed unmatched. The CDR3 sequence is CASSIDRVPGTGELFF. CDR3 nucleotide sequence: TGTGCCAGTAGTATCGACAGGGTTCCCGGCACCGGGGAGCTGTTTTTT.